These T cell receptor beta chains were read from a single sample in a study of blood T cell repertoires in COVID-19. Some clones are missing from TCRdb's copy, which holds only in-frame ones; the method was immunoSEQ multiplex PCR. The repertoire holds roughly 69,000 clones, with around 86% as singletons. The sample comprised peripheral blood. Every receptor here comes from a middle-aged man with active COVID-19. The CDR3 runs from the conserved cysteine through the conserved F or W. D genes are given only for firm matches. Clone size is not always given. Where it is, it says once, few, many or a class for expanded clones.

clone size	D gene	J gene	V gene	CDR3 protein	CDR3 DNA
NA	NA	TRBJ2-7	TRBV20-1	CSANQAYEQYF	TGCAGTGCTAATCAGGCCTACGAGCAGTACTTC
NA	TRBD1	TRBJ1-6	TRBV3-1/TRBV3-2	CASSQRKSGGRNSPLHF	TGTGCCAGCAGCCAAAGGAAGTCAGGGGGTAGAAATTCACCCCTCCACTTT
NA	TRBD2	TRBJ2-1	TRBV2	CASRVGGRRGDEQFF	TGTGCCAGCAGGGTGGGAGGGAGGCGAGGCGATGAGCAGTTCTTC
NA	NA	TRBJ1-1	TRBV7-9	CASSAVRGGQVAFF	TGTGCCAGCAGCGCCGTTCGCGGGGGGCAGGTAGCTTTCTTT
NA	TRBD2	TRBJ2-1	TRBV28	CASSKPGLAGEGQFF	TGTGCCAGCAGTAAGCCGGGACTAGCGGGAGAGGGGCAGTTCTTC
NA	NA	TRBJ2-7	TRBV4-3	CASSQAWGQPNYEQYF	TGCGCCAGCAGCCAAGCGTGGGGGCAGCCTAACTACGAGCAGTACTTC
NA	NA	TRBJ2-7	TRBV5-1	CASSLETGSYEQYF	TGCGCCAGCAGCTTGGAGACAGGTTCCTACGAGCAGTACTTC
NA	TRBD2	TRBJ2-1	TRBV27	CASSEIQRESYNEQFF	TGTGCCAGCAGTGAGATACAGCGGGAATCCTACAATGAGCAGTTCTTC
once	TRBD1	TRBJ2-7	TRBV5-1	CASSNRPGQGFYEQYF	TGCGCCAGCAGCAACCGACCGGGACAGGGTTTCTACGAGCAGTACTTC
NA	NA	TRBJ2-1	TRBV11-3	CASSLGGGNYNEQFF	TGTGCCAGCAGCTTAGGAGGCGGAAACTACAATGAGCAGTTCTTC
NA	NA	TRBJ2-3	TRBV10-3	CAISGRDNRGTDTQYF	TGTGCCATCAGTGGACGGGACAATAGGGGCACAGATACGCAGTATTTT
NA	TRBD2	TRBJ2-1	TRBV27	CASSRGRGGRNEQFF	TGTGCCAGCAGTAGAGGGCGGGGGGGCCGGAATGAGCAGTTCTTC
NA	TRBD1	TRBJ1-2	TRBV6-5	CASSLGQGRYGYTF	TGTGCCAGCAGCCTGGGACAGGGACGCTATGGCTACACCTTC
NA	TRBD2	TRBJ2-3	TRBV9	CASSVKSGRASDTQYF	TGTGCCAGCAGCGTAAAGAGCGGGAGGGCCTCAGATACGCAGTATTTT
NA	NA	TRBJ1-4	TRBV19	CASRDFVGEKLFF	TGTGCCAGTAGGGACTTCGTGGGTGAAAAACTGTTTTTT
NA	TRBD2	TRBJ2-7	TRBV6-6	CASIRTPASGRMTSYEQYF	TGTGCCAGCATTCGAACACCGGCGAGCGGGAGGATGACGAGCTACGAGCAGTACTTC
NA	NA	TRBJ2-7	TRBV7-9	CASSLAGVDYEQYF	TGTGCCAGCAGCTTAGCAGGGGTGGACTACGAGCAGTACTTC
NA	NA	TRBJ1-1	TRBV7-2	CASSLVEVEAFF	TGTGCCAGCAGCTTAGTAGAGGTCGAAGCTTTCTTT
NA	TRBD2	TRBJ2-1	TRBV7-2	CASSQSSGGVRHEQFF	TGTGCCAGCAGCCAATCTAGCGGGGGGGTTAGGCATGAGCAGTTCTTC
NA	TRBD2	TRBJ2-7	TRBV6-5	CASRIGTSGGYEQYF	TGTGCCAGCAGGATAGGGACTAGCGGGGGGTACGAGCAGTACTTC
NA	TRBD1	TRBJ1-4	TRBV11-2	CASSFQGARGPKWKKLFF	TGTGCCAGCAGTTTCCAAGGGGCGAGGGGGCCGAAATGGAAAAAACTGTTTTTT
NA	TRBD1	TRBJ1-5	TRBV28	CASSFTGTGGLQPQHF	TGTGCCAGCAGTTTTACCGGGACAGGGGGACTTCAGCCCCAGCATTTT
NA	TRBD2	TRBJ2-3	TRBV10-3	CAISQPSGRADTQYF	TGTGCCATCAGTCAACCTAGCGGGAGGGCAGATACGCAGTATTTT
NA	TRBD1	TRBJ1-5	TRBV30	CAWQSGAGKGAQPQHF	TGTGCCTGGCAATCCGGGGCGGGGAAGGGGGCTCAGCCCCAGCATTTT
NA	TRBD1	TRBJ1-5	TRBV18	CASSLGQGSNQPQHF	TGTGCCAGCTCACTCGGACAGGGTAGCAATCAGCCCCAGCATTTT
NA	NA	TRBJ1-1	TRBV5-8	CASSLVVQLFMNTEAFF	TGTGCCAGCAGCTTGGTAGTACAGCTTTTTATGAACACTGAAGCTTTCTTT
NA	TRBD1	TRBJ2-7	TRBV5-4	CASSSDRDGEQYF	TGTGCCAGCAGCTCGGACAGGGATGGCGAGCAGTACTTC
NA	TRBD2	TRBJ2-3	TRBV6-5	CASSRLAPRTDTQYF	TGTGCCAGCAGCCGACTAGCTCCGCGCACAGATACGCAGTATTTT
NA	NA	TRBJ2-7	TRBV4-2	CASSQARGGEYEQYF	TGTGCCAGCAGCCAAGCACGGGGAGGAGAATACGAGCAGTACTTC
NA	NA	TRBJ2-1	TRBV19	CASQRKAGVNEQFF	TGTGCCAGCCAACGAAAGGCAGGGGTAAATGAGCAGTTCTTC
NA	NA	TRBJ2-1	TRBV11-2	CASSYPQETSGLYNEQFF	TGTGCCAGCAGCTACCCCCAAGAGACATCAGGGCTCTACAATGAGCAGTTCTTC
NA	NA	TRBJ1-2	TRBV19	CASREGLGNYGYTF	TGTGCCAGTAGGGAGGGATTGGGGAACTATGGCTACACCTTC
few	NA	TRBJ1-5	TRBV3-1/TRBV3-2	CASSQRGIVGQPQHF	TGTGCCAGCAGCCAAAGGGGTATTGTTGGTCAGCCCCAGCATTTT
NA	TRBD2	TRBJ2-2	TRBV24-1	CATRSRSTSPGELFF	TGTGCCACCAGGAGCCGATCGACTAGCCCCGGGGAGCTGTTTTTT
NA	NA	TRBJ1-2	TRBV18	CASSPASGFNYGYTF	TGTGCCAGCTCACCTGCTTCAGGGTTCAACTATGGCTACACCTTC
NA	TRBD2	TRBJ2-5	TRBV20-1	CSALAVETQYF	TGCAGTGCCCTAGCGGTAGAGACCCAGTACTTC
NA	TRBD1	TRBJ1-2	TRBV10-3	CAISGPGQSSYGYTF	TGTGCCATCAGTGGGCCGGGACAGAGTTCCTATGGCTACACCTTC
NA	TRBD1	TRBJ1-2	TRBV7-9	CASSANRGDYGYTF	TGTGCCAGCAGCGCAAACAGGGGAGACTATGGCTACACCTTC
NA	TRBD1	TRBJ1-2	TRBV29-1	CSVGGQGRGGYTF	TGCAGCGTTGGGGGACAGGGAAGGGGCGGCTACACCTTC
NA	TRBD2	TRBJ2-5	TRBV2	CASAGGPGETQYF	TGTGCCAGTGCGGGGGGGCCAGGAGAGACCCAGTACTTC
NA	NA	TRBJ2-7	TRBV6-2/TRBV6-3	CASSYRDFNYEQYF	TGTGCCAGCAGTTACCGGGACTTCAACTACGAGCAGTACTTC
NA	TRBD1	TRBJ2-7	TRBV11-2	CASSLAVRGRHEQYF	TGTGCCAGCAGCTTAGCAGTCAGGGGGCGCCACGAGCAGTACTTC
few	NA	TRBJ1-5	TRBV7-9	CASSDYREINQPQHF	TGTGCCAGCAGCGATTACAGGGAGATCAATCAGCCCCAGCATTTT
NA	NA	TRBJ1-1	TRBV7-3	CASSQQAGHSEAFF	TGTGCCAGCAGCCAGCAAGCGGGGCATAGTGAAGCTTTCTTT
NA	TRBD2	TRBJ2-3	TRBV5-4	CASSLKQAGGPTDTQYF	TGTGCCAGCAGCTTGAAGCAGGCGGGAGGGCCCACAGATACGCAGTATTTT
NA	NA	TRBJ2-1	TRBV2	CASSVRFEQFF	TGTGCCAGCAGTGTTCGGTTTGAGCAGTTCTTC
NA	TRBD2	TRBJ2-7	TRBV6-4	CASSRAGGRDEQYF	TGTGCCAGCAGCCGAGCGGGGGGCAGGGACGAGCAGTACTTC
NA	NA	TRBJ1-1	TRBV6-6	CASSYSTESREAFF	TGTGCCAGCAGTTACTCGACAGAATCCCGTGAAGCTTTCTTT
NA	NA	TRBJ1-2	TRBV30	CAWSGAFGYGYTF	TGTGCCTGGAGTGGAGCCTTTGGCTATGGCTACACCTTC
NA	TRBD2	TRBJ2-1	TRBV28	CASSFSGTSSHEQFF	TGTGCCAGCAGTTTTTCCGGGACTAGCTCCCATGAGCAGTTCTTC
NA	TRBD1	TRBJ1-2	TRBV28	CASRDQGVNYGYTF	TGTGCCAGCAGGGACCAGGGGGTAAACTATGGCTACACCTTC
NA	NA	TRBJ1-3	TRBV5-4	CASSFGAIGSGNTIYF	TGTGCCAGCAGCTTTGGGGCCATAGGCTCTGGAAACACCATATATTTT
NA	NA	TRBJ2-3	TRBV12-2	CASRLAFDRGKNTQYF	TGTGCAAGTCGCTTAGCCTTCGACAGGGGGAAAAATACGCAGTATTTT
NA	NA	TRBJ1-6	TRBV9	CASSSGDGYNSPLHF	TGTGCCAGCAGCTCCGGAGACGGATATAATTCACCCCTCCACTTT
NA	NA	TRBJ1-2	TRBV12-2	CASRLDLSREGATNYGYTF	TGTGCAAGTCGCTTAGACCTCTCGCGGGAGGGGGCAACGAACTATGGCTACACCTTC